This T cell receptor (beta chain) was sequenced during a study of cytotoxic CD8 clonotypes in ibrutinib-treated CLL. At the level of the study: Enrolment comprised about a dozen relapsed/refractory and more than 14 treatment-naive patients; fewer than 18 were IGHV unmutated. The study's findings and limits: Baseline clonality, above age-matched healthy donor levels, tracked circulating CD8+ T-cell counts.

About this clone itself: The antigen is unknown.

Target depth was 1 in 200,000 to 1 in 1 million T cells, about 10x per clonotype. Repertoires were generated with immunoSEQ multiplex PCR, while TCRdb's copy carries only in-frame clones and drops some. The sample includes roughly 150,000 clones, roughly 80% of them seen just once. Frozen-stored PBMCs produced approximately 1.9 micrograms of genomic DNA for TCR beta libraries. Per the germline V gene, CDR1 is MDHEN and CDR2 is SYDVKM. This CDR3 comprises 13 residues. V lost 2 bases and J lost 10, with 9 bases in between. The chain links TRBV28 to TRBJ1-6; D ambiguous. The receptor comes from a human donor with chronic lymphocytic leukemia. The sample here was PBMCs, taken after 12 months of ibrutinib treatment. The CDR3 DNA follows: TGTGCCAGCAGTTTAAGGGAAACCTCACCCCTCCACTTT. Translated, it gives CASSLRETSPLHF.